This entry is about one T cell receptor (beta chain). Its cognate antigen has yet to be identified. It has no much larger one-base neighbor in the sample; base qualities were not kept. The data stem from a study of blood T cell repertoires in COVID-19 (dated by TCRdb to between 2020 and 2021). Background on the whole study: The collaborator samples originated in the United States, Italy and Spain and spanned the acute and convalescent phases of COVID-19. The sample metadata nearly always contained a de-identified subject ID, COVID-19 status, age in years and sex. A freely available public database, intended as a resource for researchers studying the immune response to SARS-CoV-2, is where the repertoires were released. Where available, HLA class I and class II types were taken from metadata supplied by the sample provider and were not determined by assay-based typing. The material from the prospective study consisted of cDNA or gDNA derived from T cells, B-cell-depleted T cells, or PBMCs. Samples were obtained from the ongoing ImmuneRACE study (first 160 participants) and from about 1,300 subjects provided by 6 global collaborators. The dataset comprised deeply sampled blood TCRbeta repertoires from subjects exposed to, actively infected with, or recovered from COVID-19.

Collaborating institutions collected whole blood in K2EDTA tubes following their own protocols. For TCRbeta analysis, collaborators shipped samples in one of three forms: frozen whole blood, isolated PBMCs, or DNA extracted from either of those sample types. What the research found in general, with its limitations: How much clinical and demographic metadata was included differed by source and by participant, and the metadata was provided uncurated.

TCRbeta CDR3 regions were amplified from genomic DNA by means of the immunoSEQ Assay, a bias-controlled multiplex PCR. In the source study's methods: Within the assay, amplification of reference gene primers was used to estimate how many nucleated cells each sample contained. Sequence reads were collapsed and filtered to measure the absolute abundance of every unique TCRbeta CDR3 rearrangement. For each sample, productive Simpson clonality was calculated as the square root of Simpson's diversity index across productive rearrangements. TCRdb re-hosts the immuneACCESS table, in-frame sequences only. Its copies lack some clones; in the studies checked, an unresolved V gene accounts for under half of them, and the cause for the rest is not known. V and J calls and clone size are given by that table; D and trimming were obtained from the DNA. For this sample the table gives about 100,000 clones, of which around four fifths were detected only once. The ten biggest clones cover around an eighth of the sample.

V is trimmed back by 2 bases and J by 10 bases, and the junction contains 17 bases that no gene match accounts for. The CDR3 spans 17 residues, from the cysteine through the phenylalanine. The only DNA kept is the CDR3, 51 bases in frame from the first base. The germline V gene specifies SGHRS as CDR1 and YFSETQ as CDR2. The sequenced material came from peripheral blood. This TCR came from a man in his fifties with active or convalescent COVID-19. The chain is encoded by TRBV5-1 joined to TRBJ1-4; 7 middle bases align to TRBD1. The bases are TGCGCCAGCAGCTTTGACCCCTTCGGACAGGTGGGGGGAAAACTGTTTTTT. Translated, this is CASSFDPFGQVGGKLFF.